This T cell receptor beta chain was documented in a study of CD8 T cells in ankylosing spondylitis (dated by TCRdb to about 2017). About the investigation overall: T cell receptor beta repertoires were profiled in healthy donors and ankylosing spondylitis patients so that disease-linked TCR variants could be found. The whole study cohort included about a hundred healthy donors and 25 ankylosing spondylitis patients. Samples of peripheral blood were taken, and for ankylosing spondylitis patients, synovial fluid was collected as well. Summary of the overall study and its limitations: Some of the motif variants had been reported before in the synovial fluid and blood of reactive arthritis patients, a finding that suggests common disease-initiation mechanisms. A TCR beta motif made up of several highly homologous amino acid variants appeared to be characteristic of blood from ankylosing spondylitis patients. A CD8+ phenotype was shown by the disease-linked clones, which were found at relatively low frequencies in peripheral blood. According to the report, matched synovial fluid samples from ankylosing spondylitis patients were significantly enriched for the disease-linked clones.

Data came from an Illumina HiSeq 2500. TCR beta libraries were prepared by quantitative 5'-RACE with molecular barcodes. Per the source publication's procedure: A new computational method, built on a probabilistic model of VDJ rearrangement, was used to identify disease-linked TCR variants. TCRdb's own reprocessing of the public reads used fastp at Q25 and MiXCR and kept productive beta chains. All rows with the same CDR3 protein become a single entry with the most common DNA and genes. The authors' filters were not applied to this entry. The sample includes about 700,000 distinct CDR3 sequences, with around 20% observed a single time. The ten top clones hold about 19% of the sample. This clonotype was picked up a small number of times. Its specific antigen is unknown. Base qualities are not recorded, but no much larger clone differs from it by a single base. V lost 5 bases and J lost 4 bases; the stretch between them is 12 bases long. Including the terminal cysteine and phenylalanine, the CDR3 comprises 13 residues. Just CDR3 DNA is preserved here, 39 bases in frame from base 1.

This TCR came from a male donor with ankylosing spondylitis. Material: blood, either unsorted or a sorted T cell fraction (not recorded which). Recombination connected TRBV12-3 or TRBV12-4 to TRBJ2-7, with the D gene not confidently named. The nucleotide sequence is TGTGCCAGCAGTCACGACCCAGGTTACGAGCAGTACTTC. Its amino acids are CASSHDPGYEQYF.